This T cell receptor (beta chain) was sequenced for a study of blood T cell repertoires in COVID-19. The CDR3 consists of 13 residues. V was trimmed by 8 bases and J by 1 base, leaving 12 bases between them. Here immunoSEQ multiplex PCR was the method, and the copy in TCRdb shows in-frame clones only, minus some. In the table there are roughly 60,000 clones, approximately 84% of which are singletons. The sample taken for sequencing was peripheral blood. The V gene is TRBV23-1, the J gene TRBJ2-7; no firm D call. TRBV23-1 is placed among ORFs of uncertain function. This clonotype was sampled from a human donor in a cohort sampled during active COVID-19. The CDR3 here is CASLWSVSYEQYF. In DNA form, the CDR3 reads TGCGCCAGCCTTTGGTCGGTATCCTACGAGCAGTACTTC.